Given below is one T cell receptor beta chain in context. The antigen remains unidentified. This entry belongs to a study of cytotoxic CD8 clonotypes in ibrutinib-treated CLL. Study context: Mean yields were 255,043 productive templates and 80,000 to 95,000 productive rearrangements per sample. Study-wide results and caveats: The study found public clonotypes uncommon, contracting or stable on treatment. The times at which samples were taken varied between sustained-remission and progressing patients. Before falling back toward baseline at progression, clonality had risen at the time of ibrutinib response.

Data came from immunoSEQ multiplex PCR; TCRdb stores just in-frame clones and leaves some out. This table has around 310,000 clones, about 80% appearing once. CDR1 and CDR2 from the germline V gene are GTSNPN and SVGIG (reference sequence). V was pared by 2 bases and J by 5 bases, with 4 bases of the junction left unmatched. This CDR3 has 14 amino acids. Sequencing used PBMCs, obtained before ibrutinib treatment. The receptor was isolated from a human donor with chronic lymphocytic leukemia. This chain links TRBV30 with TRBJ2-2, with TRBD1 matching over 8 bases. DNA for the CDR3: TGTGCCTGGAGTACCACAGGGGGGACCGGGGAGCTGTTTTTT. Translating gives CAWSTTGGTGELFF. Filled out from reference TRBV30 and TRBJ2-2, the complete variable domain reads SQTIHQWPATLVQPVGSPLSLECTVEGTSNPNLYWYRQAAGRGLQLLFYSVGIGQISSEVPQNLSASRPQDRQFILSSKKLLLSDSGFYLCAWSTTGGTGELFFGEGSRLTVL.